This TCR beta chain was observed in a study of T cells in Graves' hyperthyroidism and ophthalmopathy. There are a few counts of this clonotype. TCR beta CDR3 sequences were amplified from RNA transcripts. The TCR CDR3 was amplified in a first-round RT-PCR using the HTBI primer set. One entry per CDR3 protein, called by TCRdb with MiXCR from the multiplex PCR reads. The table has fewer than 800,000 distinct CDR3 sequences, about 17% seen once. V lost 7 bases, J lost 7 bases, and 21 bases lay in between. Germline values: CDR1 MNHEY, CDR2 SVGEGT. The CDR3 has 15 residues. The source material was blood. The origin of this receptor is a man in his late teens or twenties with Graves' hyperthyroidism. The chain uses TRBV6-2 or TRBV6-3 and TRBJ2-3; D may be TRBD1 (5 bases). The CDR3: CASKGKGKIVNTQYF. The CDR3 region has the DNA TGTGCCAGCAAGGGGAAGGGGAAGATTGTCAATACGCAGTATTTT.